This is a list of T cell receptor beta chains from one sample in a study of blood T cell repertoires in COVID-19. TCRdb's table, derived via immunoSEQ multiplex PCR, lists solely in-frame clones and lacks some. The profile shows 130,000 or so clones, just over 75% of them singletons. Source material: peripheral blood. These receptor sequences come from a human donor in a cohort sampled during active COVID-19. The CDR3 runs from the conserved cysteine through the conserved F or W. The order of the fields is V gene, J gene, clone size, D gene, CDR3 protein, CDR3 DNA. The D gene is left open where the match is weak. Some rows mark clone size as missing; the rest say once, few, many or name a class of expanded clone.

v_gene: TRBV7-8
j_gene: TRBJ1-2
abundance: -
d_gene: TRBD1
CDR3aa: CASSRSRVTPLTGEGYTF
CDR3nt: TGTGCCAGCAGCCGTTCCCGGGTCACTCCTCTCACAGGGGAAGGCTACACCTTC

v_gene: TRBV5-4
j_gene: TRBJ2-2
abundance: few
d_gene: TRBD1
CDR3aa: CASSSWTGSNTGELFF
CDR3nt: TGTGCCAGCAGCTCCTGGACAGGGTCGAACACCGGGGAGCTGTTTTTT

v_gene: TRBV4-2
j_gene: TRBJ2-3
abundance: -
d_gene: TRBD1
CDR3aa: CASRARTGSTDTQYF
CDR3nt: TGTGCCAGCAGAGCACGGACAGGTAGCACAGATACGCAGTATTTT

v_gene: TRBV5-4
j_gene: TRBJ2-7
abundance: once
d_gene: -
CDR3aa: CASSSSYEQYF
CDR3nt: TGTGCCAGCAGCTCGTCCTACGAGCAGTACTTC

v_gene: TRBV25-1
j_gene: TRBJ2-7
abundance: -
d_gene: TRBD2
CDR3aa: CASSPQAGTSGGGYEQYF
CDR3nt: TGTGCCAGCAGTCCCCAAGCCGGGACTAGCGGGGGGGGGTACGAGCAGTACTTC

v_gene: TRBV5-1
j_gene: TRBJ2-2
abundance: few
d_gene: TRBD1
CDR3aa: CASSPAPGQGPPGELFF
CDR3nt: TGCGCCAGCAGCCCGGCCCCGGGACAGGGTCCCCCCGGGGAGCTGTTTTTT

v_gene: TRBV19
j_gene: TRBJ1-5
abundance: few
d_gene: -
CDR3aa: CASSNARVVATGHQPQHF
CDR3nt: TGTGCCAGTAGTAACGCCAGGGTGGTCGCAACCGGGCATCAGCCCCAGCATTTT

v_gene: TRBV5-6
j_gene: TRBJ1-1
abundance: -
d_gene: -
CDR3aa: CASSMTVSTEAFF
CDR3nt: TGTGCCAGCAGCATGACAGTGAGCACTGAAGCTTTCTTT

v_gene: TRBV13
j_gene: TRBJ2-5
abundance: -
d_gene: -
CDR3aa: CASSLASDIHKTQYF
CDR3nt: TGTGCCAGCAGCTTAGCGTCAGACATCCACAAGACCCAGTACTTC

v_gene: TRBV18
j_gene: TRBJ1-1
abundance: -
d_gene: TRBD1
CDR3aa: CASSQGAGNTEAFF
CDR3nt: TGTGCCAGCTCACAGGGGGCTGGGAACACTGAAGCTTTCTTT

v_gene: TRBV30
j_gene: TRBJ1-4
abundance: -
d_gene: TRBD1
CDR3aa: CAWSRTGRSEKLFF
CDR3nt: TGTGCCTGGAGTCGGACAGGACGTTCTGAAAAACTGTTTTTT

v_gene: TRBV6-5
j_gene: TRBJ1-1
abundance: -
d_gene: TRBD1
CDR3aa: CASARQGEAFF
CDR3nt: TGTGCCAGCGCTCGACAGGGGGAAGCTTTCTTT

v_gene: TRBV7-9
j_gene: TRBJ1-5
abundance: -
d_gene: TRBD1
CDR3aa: CASSSQGYSNQPQHF
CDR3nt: TGTGCCAGCAGCTCACAGGGGTATAGCAATCAGCCCCAGCATTTT

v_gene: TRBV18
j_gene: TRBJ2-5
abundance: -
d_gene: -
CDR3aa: CASSVQSRVQETQYF
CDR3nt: TGTGCCAGCTCAGTTCAGAGCAGGGTCCAAGAGACCCAGTACTTC

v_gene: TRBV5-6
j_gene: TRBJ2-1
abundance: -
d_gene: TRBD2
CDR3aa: CASSVAGTSGYNEQFF
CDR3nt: TGTGCCAGCAGCGTCGCCGGGACTAGCGGTTACAATGAGCAGTTCTTC

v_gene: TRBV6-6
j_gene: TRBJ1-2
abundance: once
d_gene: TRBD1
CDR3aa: CASSSPTGGEGYTF
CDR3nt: TGTGCCAGCAGTTCTCCTACAGGGGGCGAGGGCTACACCTTC

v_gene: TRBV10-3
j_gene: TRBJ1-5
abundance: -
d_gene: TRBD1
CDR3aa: CAISSGTDSNQPQHF
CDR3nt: TGTGCCATCAGCTCCGGGACAGATAGCAATCAGCCCCAGCATTTT

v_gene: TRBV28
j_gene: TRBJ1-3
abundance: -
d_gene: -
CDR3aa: CASNRGVGNTIYF
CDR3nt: TGTGCCAGCAATCGGGGGGTTGGAAACACCATATATTTT

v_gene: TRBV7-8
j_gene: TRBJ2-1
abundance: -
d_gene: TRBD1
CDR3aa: CASSPKRQGAGQFF
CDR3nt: TGTGCCAGCAGCCCGAAGAGACAGGGGGCCGGGCAGTTCTTC

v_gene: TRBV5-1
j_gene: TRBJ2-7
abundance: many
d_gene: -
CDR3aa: CASSSTYEQYF
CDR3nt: TGCGCCAGCAGCTCCACCTACGAGCAGTACTTC

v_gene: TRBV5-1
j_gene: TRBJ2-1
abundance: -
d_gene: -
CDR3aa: CASSLDGAPYNEQFF
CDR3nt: TGCGCCAGCAGCTTGGATGGGGCCCCATACAATGAGCAGTTCTTC

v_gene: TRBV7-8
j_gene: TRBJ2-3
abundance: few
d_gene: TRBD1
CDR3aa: CASSLDRGTDTQYF
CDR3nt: TGTGCCAGCAGCCTGGACAGGGGCACAGATACGCAGTATTTT

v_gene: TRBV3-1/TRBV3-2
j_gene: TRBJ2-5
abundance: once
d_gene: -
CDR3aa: CASRSVRGAQETQYF
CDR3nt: TGTGCCAGCAGGTCAGTCCGGGGGGCCCAAGAGACCCAGTACTTC

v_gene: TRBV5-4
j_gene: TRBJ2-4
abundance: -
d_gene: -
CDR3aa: CASSFSGASDIQYF
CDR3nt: TGTGCCAGCAGCTTCTCAGGGGCGTCGGACATTCAGTACTTC

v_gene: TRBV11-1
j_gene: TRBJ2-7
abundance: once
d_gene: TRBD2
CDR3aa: CASSLLTSGDSYEQYF
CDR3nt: TGTGCCAGCAGCTTACTCACTAGCGGGGACTCCTACGAGCAGTACTTC

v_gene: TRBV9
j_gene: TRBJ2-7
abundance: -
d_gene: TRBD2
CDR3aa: CASSTTGLSEQYF
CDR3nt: TGTGCCAGCAGCACAACGGGACTATCCGAGCAGTACTTC

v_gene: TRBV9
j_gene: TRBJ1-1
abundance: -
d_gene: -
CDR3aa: CASSVKPVMNTEAFF
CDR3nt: TGTGCCAGCAGCGTCAAGCCTGTCATGAACACTGAAGCTTTCTTT

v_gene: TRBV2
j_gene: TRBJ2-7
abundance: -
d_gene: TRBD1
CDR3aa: CASRVRDRVHEQYF
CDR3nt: TGTGCCAGCAGAGTCCGGGACAGGGTACACGAGCAGTACTTC

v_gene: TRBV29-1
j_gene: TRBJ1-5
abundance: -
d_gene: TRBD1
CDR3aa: CSASLGGRGNQPQHF
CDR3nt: TGCAGCGCCTCTTTAGGGGGCAGGGGCAATCAGCCCCAGCATTTT

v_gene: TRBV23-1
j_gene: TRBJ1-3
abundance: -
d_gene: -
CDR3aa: CARVPQGRENTIYF
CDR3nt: TGCGCCAGGGTCCCACAGGGAAGAGAAAACACCATATATTTT

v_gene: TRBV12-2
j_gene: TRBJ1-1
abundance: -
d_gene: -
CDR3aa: CASRSRTGPELNTEAFF
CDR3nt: TGTGCAAGTCGCTCACGGACAGGCCCCGAATTGAACACTGAAGCTTTCTTT

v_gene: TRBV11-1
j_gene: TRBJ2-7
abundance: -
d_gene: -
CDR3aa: CASSSGPEQYF
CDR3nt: TGTGCCAGCAGCTCAGGTCCCGAGCAGTACTTC

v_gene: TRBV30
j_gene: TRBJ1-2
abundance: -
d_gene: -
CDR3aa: CASSWAGYGYTF
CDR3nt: TGTGCCTCATCATGGGCAGGCTATGGCTACACCTTC

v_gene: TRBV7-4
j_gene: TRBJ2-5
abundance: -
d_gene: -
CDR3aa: CASSLGSQTQYF
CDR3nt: TGTGCCAGCAGCTTAGGGAGCCAGACCCAGTACTTC

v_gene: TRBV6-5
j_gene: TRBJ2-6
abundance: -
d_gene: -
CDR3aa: CASSLDRSGANVLTF
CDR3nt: TGTGCCAGCAGTTTAGATCGCTCTGGGGCCAACGTCCTGACTTTC

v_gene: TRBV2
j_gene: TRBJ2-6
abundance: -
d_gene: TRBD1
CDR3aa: CASTNRGNTGANVLTF
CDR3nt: TGTGCCAGCACCAACAGGGGAAATACTGGGGCCAACGTCCTGACTTTC

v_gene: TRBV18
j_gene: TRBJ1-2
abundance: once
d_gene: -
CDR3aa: CASSPLSLGVTHGYTF
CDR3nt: TGTGCCAGCTCCCCACTATCTCTAGGGGTAACGCATGGCTACACCTTC

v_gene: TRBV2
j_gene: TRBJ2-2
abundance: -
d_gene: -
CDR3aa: CASSWGGPSPTGELFF
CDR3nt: TGTGCCAGCAGTTGGGGGGGGCCCAGCCCCACCGGGGAGCTGTTTTTT

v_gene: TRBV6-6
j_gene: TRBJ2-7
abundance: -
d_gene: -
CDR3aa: CASSYPDTSYEQYF
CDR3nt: TGTGCCAGCAGTTACCCCGACACTAGCTACGAGCAGTACTTC

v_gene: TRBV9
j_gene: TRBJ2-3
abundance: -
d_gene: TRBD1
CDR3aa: CASSAASPGQGDTQYF
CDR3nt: TGTGCCAGCAGCGCAGCTTCACCGGGACAGGGAGATACGCAGTATTTT